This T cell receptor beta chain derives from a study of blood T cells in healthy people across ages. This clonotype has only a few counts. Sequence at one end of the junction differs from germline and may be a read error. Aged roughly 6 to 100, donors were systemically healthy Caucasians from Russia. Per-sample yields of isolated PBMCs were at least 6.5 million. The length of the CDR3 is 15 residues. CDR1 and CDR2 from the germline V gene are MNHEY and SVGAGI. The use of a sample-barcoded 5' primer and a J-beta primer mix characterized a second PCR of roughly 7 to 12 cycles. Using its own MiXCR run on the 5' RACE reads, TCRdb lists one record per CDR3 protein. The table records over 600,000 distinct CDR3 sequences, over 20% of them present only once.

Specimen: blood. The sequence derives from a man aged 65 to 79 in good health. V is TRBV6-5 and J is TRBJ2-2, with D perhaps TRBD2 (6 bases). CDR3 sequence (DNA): TGTGCCAGCAGCATTATTCGGGAGAACGCCGGGGAGCTGTTTTTT. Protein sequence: CASSIIRENAGELFF.